This T cell receptor (beta chain) was recovered during a study of regulatory T cells in long-lasting Graves disease. Trimming left V 4 bases short and J 2 bases short, with 12 bases between. The CDR3 runs to 15 residues. The germline V gene has CDR1 SGHKS and CDR2 YYEKEE (reference sequence). Time point meaning: newly diagnosed GD, antithyroid drugs for less than 3 months. Preparation of the TCR library used RNA extracted from PBMCs. Investigators prepared the TCR beta libraries by applying iRepertoire HTBI primers and Arm-PCR of CDR3 regions. TCRdb re-called the multiplex PCR reads with MiXCR, one entry per CDR3 protein. The sample lists around 360,000 distinct CDR3 sequences, about a sixth occurring once. Another study also made use of these data, one on T cells in Graves' hyperthyroidism and ophthalmopathy.

The source is a woman aged 18-35 years with Graves disease. This specimen consisted of peripheral blood mononuclear cells (PBMCs), obtained at new diagnosis, from a patient treated with antithyroid drugs. This sequence joins TRBV5-5 and TRBJ2-2; no firm D call. The DNA for the CDR3 is TGTGCCAGCAGCGTTGGTGGCGGTAACACCGGGGAGCTGTTTTTT. This encodes CASSVGGGNTGELFF. The variable domain in full, with the rest retrieved from reference TRBV5-5 and TRBJ2-2, is DAGVTQSPTHLIKTRGQQVTLRCSPISGHKSVSWYQQVLGQGPQFIFQYYEKEERGRGNFPDRFSARQFPNYSSELNVNALLLGDSALYLCASSVGGGNTGELFFGEGSRLTVL.